These T cell receptor beta chains were read from a single sample in a study of T-cell reconstitution after alpha-beta-depleted transplantation in children. TCRdb re-derived calls from the PCR reads in MiXCR, one entry per CDR3 protein. This sample has approximately 630,000 distinct CDR3 sequences; approximately 14% occur once, and the top ten carry roughly 0.84%. The sequences come from PBMCs, collected before TCRalphabeta/CD19-depleted stem cell transplant. Every receptor here comes from a girl aged 2 to 10 with congenital amegakaryocytic thrombocytopenia, due to receive a stem cell transplant. CDR3s leave out the opening cysteine and the closing phenylalanine or tryptophan. A D gene is named only where the DNA matches it firmly.

length: 12
D: TRBD2
V: TRBV7-6
J: TRBJ2-1
CDR3: ASSSPGLGGEQF

length: 13
D: TRBD2
V: TRBV20-1
J: TRBJ2-1
CDR3: SAGSGTSGNNEQF

length: 15
D: -
V: TRBV5-1
J: TRBJ2-3
CDR3: ASSPQTHPTNTDTQY

length: 11
D: TRBD2
V: TRBV29-1
J: TRBJ2-1
CDR3: SVVSGYGLEQF

length: 13
D: TRBD2
V: TRBV6-1
J: TRBJ2-1
CDR3: ATHLAGTTYNEQF

length: 11
D: -
V: TRBV20-1
J: TRBJ2-3
CDR3: SAPRPGTDTQY

length: 13
D: -
V: TRBV18
J: TRBJ2-2
CDR3: ASSPRTYTTGELF

length: 16
D: -
V: TRBV12-3/TRBV12-4
J: TRBJ2-6
CDR3: ASRRRGQFYSGANVLT

length: 13
D: TRBD1
V: TRBV25-1
J: TRBJ1-1
CDR3: ASSTPGQGARKAF

length: 13
D: -
V: TRBV5-1
J: TRBJ2-1
CDR3: ASSLSGGRGHEQF

length: 15
D: TRBD2
V: TRBV15
J: TRBJ2-2
CDR3: ATSSTHSGRLTGELF

length: 12
D: TRBD2
V: TRBV20-1
J: TRBJ2-3
CDR3: SAKLAISTDTQY

length: 12
D: TRBD1
V: TRBV20-1
J: TRBJ1-2
CDR3: SAKTGDEGYGYT

length: 13
D: -
V: TRBV6-1
J: TRBJ2-1
CDR3: ASALSLAYHNEQF

length: 13
D: -
V: TRBV29-1
J: TRBJ2-3
CDR3: SVEMRGESTDTQY

length: 13
D: TRBD1
V: TRBV5-1
J: TRBJ2-2
CDR3: ASSLPTGDTGELF

length: 11
D: -
V: TRBV18
J: TRBJ2-7
CDR3: ASSPVPAAEQY

length: 9
D: -
V: TRBV5-1
J: TRBJ1-2
CDR3: ASSPGHGYT

length: 13
D: -
V: TRBV6-2/TRBV6-3
J: TRBJ2-6
CDR3: ASSYAVSGANVLT

length: 13
D: -
V: TRBV7-2
J: TRBJ2-3
CDR3: ASMVAVATGDTQY

length: 14
D: -
V: TRBV27
J: TRBJ2-5
CDR3: ASSLLGTHGPETQY

length: 11
D: TRBD1
V: TRBV29-1
J: TRBJ1-1
CDR3: SGGTGTGTEAF

length: 12
D: TRBD2
V: TRBV20-1
J: TRBJ2-3
CDR3: SARGTSGIDTQY

length: 13
D: -
V: TRBV4-2
J: TRBJ2-3
CDR3: ASSQAIISTDTQY

length: 12
D: TRBD2
V: TRBV29-1
J: TRBJ2-1
CDR3: SVGRRLADNEQF

length: 14
D: TRBD2
V: TRBV6-5
J: TRBJ2-3
CDR3: ASSYSASGPTDTQY

length: 14
D: -
V: TRBV20-1
J: TRBJ2-2
CDR3: SARDQEGRESGELF

length: 12
D: TRBD1
V: TRBV7-9
J: TRBJ2-7
CDR3: ASSFGTGEREQY

length: 13
D: -
V: TRBV12-3/TRBV12-4
J: TRBJ2-3
CDR3: ASSLRTGPTDTQY

length: 16
D: TRBD1
V: TRBV11-2
J: TRBJ2-7
CDR3: ASSLKRLRQGSSYEQY

length: 13
D: TRBD1
V: TRBV4-1
J: TRBJ2-3
CDR3: ASSQVGQGFDTQY

length: 11
D: -
V: TRBV6-7
J: TRBJ2-1
CDR3: ASSYVAVREQF

length: 12
D: TRBD1
V: TRBV29-1
J: TRBJ1-1
CDR3: SVASPAGGLEAF

length: 11
D: -
V: TRBV28
J: TRBJ1-2
CDR3: ASRVPGHYGYT

length: 12
D: -
V: TRBV28
J: TRBJ2-1
CDR3: ATLGGTSYNEQF

length: 13
D: -
V: TRBV15
J: TRBJ1-1
CDR3: ATSRAGGGGGKAF

length: 9
D: -
V: TRBV5-6
J: TRBJ2-5
CDR3: ASSASQTQY

length: 14
D: -
V: TRBV12-3/TRBV12-4
J: TRBJ1-2
CDR3: ASTPTSRGRGAGYT

length: 11
D: -
V: TRBV12-3/TRBV12-4
J: TRBJ2-1
CDR3: ASMGGLGREQF

length: 14
D: TRBD1
V: TRBV9
J: TRBJ2-1
CDR3: ASSAGSGTAYNEQF

length: 12
D: -
V: TRBV5-6
J: TRBJ1-5
CDR3: ASSMRGRNQPQH

length: 12
D: -
V: TRBV29-1
J: TRBJ2-7
CDR3: SVYLTGGSREQY

length: 16
D: TRBD2
V: TRBV6-5
J: TRBJ2-3
CDR3: ASSYSISAGGTTDTQY

length: 13
D: -
V: TRBV20-1
J: TRBJ2-7
CDR3: SARDRRLPTGEQY

length: 12
D: -
V: TRBV5-1
J: TRBJ1-2
CDR3: ASSLVSGYRGYT

length: 11
D: -
V: TRBV30
J: TRBJ1-3
CDR3: AWSRGEGNTIY

length: 13
D: -
V: TRBV5-1
J: TRBJ1-3
CDR3: ASSLRQSSGNTIY

length: 13
D: -
V: TRBV20-1
J: TRBJ2-7
CDR3: SAPIAGQVIYEQY

length: 13
D: -
V: TRBV5-1
J: TRBJ2-3
CDR3: ASSSSASHTDTQY

length: 14
D: -
V: TRBV12-3/TRBV12-4
J: TRBJ2-6
CDR3: ASRGLWESGANVLT

length: 12
D: -
V: TRBV12-3/TRBV12-4
J: TRBJ1-5
CDR3: ASTPQGRDQPQH

length: 11
D: -
V: TRBV29-1
J: TRBJ2-1
CDR3: SVEVSLDNEQF

length: 14
D: -
V: TRBV5-1
J: TRBJ2-1
CDR3: ASSLVQRSSYNEQF

length: 9
D: -
V: TRBV29-1
J: TRBJ1-4
CDR3: SVDVGEKLV

length: 11
D: -
V: TRBV7-2
J: TRBJ2-3
CDR3: ASSYSSGDTQY

length: 13
D: TRBD2
V: TRBV10-3
J: TRBJ2-2
CDR3: AISDSSGRTGELF

length: 13
D: -
V: TRBV4-1
J: TRBJ2-3
CDR3: ASSQLTGSADTQY

length: 9
D: -
V: TRBV5-1
J: TRBJ2-2
CDR3: ASRIYGELF

length: 16
D: TRBD1
V: TRBV5-1
J: TRBJ1-1
CDR3: ASSSVGTGDFMNTEAF